These 20 T cell receptor beta chains were all obtained from the same sample, sequenced in a study of T cell repertoires in cytomegalovirus infection. MiXCR was run by TCRdb on the reads, yielding one entry per CDR3 protein. The data show around 350,000 distinct CDR3 sequences, 15% to 20% seen once. Sequenced input: PBMCs. The receptor source for this set is a human donor in good health (CMV status not recorded). Some clones in this sample may be carry-over from other donors' samples.

This clonotype was observed many times. The chain employs TRBV12-3 or TRBV12-4 and TRBJ1-1, with D possibly being TRBD1 (5 bases). CDR3 size: 11 residues. Trimming shortened V by 6 bases and J by 7 bases, and 9 bases separated the two germline ends. CDR3: CASSGGIEAFF. In DNA form, the CDR3 reads TGTGCCAGCAGCGGGGGAATTGAAGCTTTCTTT.

This clonotype has at least ten counts. The gene calls are TRBV2 and TRBJ2-5; the match to TRBD1 covers 8 bases. V trimming: 7 bases; J trimming: 5 bases; junction bases outside the gene matches: 9. The germline V gene has CDR1 SNHLY and CDR2 FYNNEI. This CDR3 is 14 amino acids long. The CDR3 is CASTYWTGRETQYF. As DNA, the CDR3 is TGTGCCAGCACTTACTGGACAGGGCGCGAGACCCAGTACTTC.

The sample holds many counts of this clonotype. This chain joins TRBV7-8 and TRBJ2-1; tentatively, D is TRBD2 (5 bases). This CDR3 region has 16 residues. V was pared by 1 base and J by 7 bases, with 17 bases between. Germline lookup yields CDR1 SGHVS and CDR2 FQNEAQ. CDR3 amino acids: CASSLGEGQLLNEQFF. The CDR3 coding sequence is TGTGCCAGCAGCTTAGGAGAGGGCCAATTACTGAATGAGCAGTTCTTC. The full variable domain, completed using reference TRBV7-8 and TRBJ2-1, is GAGVSQSPRYKVAKRGQDVALRCDPISGHVSLFWYQQALGQGPEFLTYFQNEAQLDKSGLPSDRFFAERPEGSVSTLKIQRTQQEDSAVYLCASSLGEGQLLNEQFFGPGTRLTVL.

This clonotype was seen only a few times. This chain connects TRBV20-1 to TRBJ2-3; D tentatively reads TRBD1 or TRBD2 (5 bases each). V lost 7 bases, J lost 2 bases, and 13 bases lay in between. Germline loops: CDR1 DFQATT, CDR2 SNEGSKA (reference sequence). CDR3 length: 13 residues. CDR3 amino acids: CSDRDLTTDTQYF. In DNA form, the CDR3 reads TGCAGTGACCGGGACCTGACCACAGATACGCAGTATTTT.

Concerning this clonotype: At one end, the junction sequence differs from germline, possibly due to a read error. The chain joins TRBV7-2 to TRBJ2-3; D remains unclear. CDR3 length: 13 amino acids. Germline CDR1 reads SGHTA; CDR2 reads FQGNSA. CDR3 sequence: CASSRGSTDTQSF. As DNA, the CDR3 is TGTGCCAGCAGCCGAGGAAGCACAGATACGCAGTCTTTT.

The table lists this clonotype with many counts. The gene calls are TRBV7-2 and TRBJ1-1; tentative D call: TRBD1 (6 bases). Trimming took 3 bases from V and 1 from J, leaving 9 bases between them. Germline CDR1 is SGHTA and CDR2 is FQGNSA. This CDR3 is built from 14 residues. The CDR3 DNA reads TGTGCCAGCAGCTTCGCGACAGGGAACACTGAAGCTTTCTTT. Its protein product is CASSFATGNTEAFF.

This clonotype was counted a few times. The rearrangement joins TRBV4-2 to TRBJ1-4; D gene uncertain. There are 16 residues in the CDR3. Germline lookup yields CDR1 LGHNA and CDR2 YNFKEQ. V was clipped by 1 base and J by 1 base, with 10 bases between them. DNA of the CDR3: TGTGCCAGCAGCCAAGGGATCCACCGAACTAATGAAAAACTGTTTTTT. Its protein product is CASSQGIHRTNEKLFF.

This clonotype occurred a few times. The J gene is TRBJ2-3, the V gene TRBV10-3; weak D call: TRBD2 (6 bases). Germline V gives CDR1 ENHRY, CDR2 SYGVKD. The V end lost 7 bases, the J end lost 1 base, and 12 bases lay between the germline ends. This CDR3 comprises 14 residues. The CDR3 sequence is CAIMAGTGTDTQYF. DNA for the CDR3: TGTGCCATCATGGCGGGAACTGGCACAGATACGCAGTATTTT.

The chain links TRBV5-1 to TRBJ2-7; 9 bases agree with TRBD1. The V segment lost 3 bases and the J segment 2 bases; nucleotides outside the gene matches: 6. Per germline, CDR1 SGHRS and CDR2 YFSETQ. The CDR3 loop spans 15 amino acids. This CDR3 reads CASSYGQGNAYEQYF. The DNA of the CDR3 is TGCGCCAGCAGCTATGGACAGGGGAACGCCTACGAGCAGTACTTC.

The chain has TRBV9 and TRBJ2-7; 8 nucleotides match TRBD1. The V gene's germline CDR1 is SGDLS and CDR2 YYNGEE. CDR3 length equals 14 residues. After removal of 4 bases from V and 6 bases from J, the junction contained 9 bases not matched to a gene. The CDR3 protein is CASSNRQGIGEQYF. In DNA, the CDR3 is TGTGCCAGCAGCAACCGACAGGGGATCGGCGAGCAGTACTTC. Complete variable domain (other parts from reference TRBV9 and TRBJ2-7): DSGVTQTPKHLITATGQRVTLRCSPRSGDLSVYWYQQSLDQGLQFLIQYYNGEERAKGNILERFSAQQFPDLHSELNLSSLELGDSALYFCASSNRQGIGEQYFGPGTRLTVT.

This clonotype has only a few counts. The J gene is TRBJ2-1, the V gene TRBV7-6; 11 nucleotides match TRBD2. Germline lookup yields CDR1 SGHVS and CDR2 FNYEAQ. The CDR3 is 14 residues long. V gave up 5 bases and J gave up 8 bases; unmatched junction bases: 5. The CDR3, as DNA: TGTGCCAGCAGCGCACTAGCGGGAGCGCATGAGCAGTTCTTC. It specifies CASSALAGAHEQFF.

There are a few counts of this clonotype. The J gene is TRBJ2-2, the V gene TRBV10-3, with TRBD1 as a possible D gene (5 bases). Germline CDR1 is ENHRY and CDR2 is SYGVKD. Trimming removed 0 bases at V and 4 bases at J, with 9 bases between. The CDR3 extends over 15 amino acids. This CDR3 reads CAISESRAPTGELFF. The CDR3 region has the DNA TGTGCCATCAGTGAGTCCAGGGCGCCCACCGGGGAGCTGTTTTTT.

The chain is built from TRBV5-6 and TRBJ1-2; unclear D gene. The CDR3 is 13 amino acids. Germline V gene data show CDR1 as SGHDT and CDR2 as YYEEEE. V lost 2 bases and J lost 3, with 8 bases in between. CDR3 sequence: CASSFGVDYGYTF. In nucleotides, the CDR3 is TGTGCCAGCAGCTTCGGGGTGGACTATGGCTACACCTTC.

This clonotype was counted a few times. CDR3: CSASADRGIYGYTF. The CDR3 nucleotides are TGCAGTGCTAGTGCAGACAGGGGAATCTATGGCTACACCTTC. This chain uses TRBV20-1 with TRBJ1-2, with 8 bases lining up with TRBD1. This CDR3 region has 14 residues. The V and J ends lost 3 bases and 4 bases, in that order; junction bases with no gene match: 7. CDR1 is DFQATT, CDR2 SNEGSKA, per germline (reference sequence).

The chain uses TRBV13 and TRBJ1-1; 9 bases map to TRBD1. Germline V gene data show CDR1 as PRHDT and CDR2 as FYEKMQ (reference sequence). The CDR3 loop spans 13 amino acids. After removal of 10 bases from V and 4 bases from J, the junction contained 7 bases not matched to a gene. The CDR3, as DNA: TGTGCCACCGCGACAGGGGGAGGCACTGAAGCTTTCTTT. As protein: CATATGGGTEAFF. Full variable domain (missing parts from reference TRBV13 and TRBJ1-1): AAGVIQSPRHLIKEKRETATLKCYPIPRHDTVYWYQQGPGQDPQFLISFYEKMQSDKGSIPDRFSAQQFSDYHSELNMSSLELGDSALYFCATATGGGTEAFFGQGTRLTVV.

This clonotype was seen many times. V gene TRBV14 combines with J gene TRBJ2-1; D may be TRBD1 or TRBD2 (5 bases each). Trimming stripped 3 bases from V and 1 base from J, with 19 bases between. Germline CDR1 is SGHDN and CDR2 is FVKESK. There are 18 residues in the CDR3. The CDR3 loop is CASSQLMGRWRSYNEQFF. CDR3 bases: TGTGCCAGCAGCCAGTTGATGGGACGTTGGAGGTCCTACAATGAGCAGTTCTTC.

V is TRBV11-2 and J is TRBJ2-3, with 9 bases aligning to TRBD2. Germline CDR1 and CDR2: SGHAT and FQNNGV. V dropped 2 bases and J dropped 0; count of bases not matched to a gene: 15. The CDR3 runs 20 residues. The CDR3 bases are TGTGCCAGCAGCTTACGGTTCGTGGGTGGGCTAGCGGGAAGCACAGATACGCAGTATTTT. The encoded protein is CASSLRFVGGLAGSTDTQYF.

As concerns this clonotype: Germline is not matched at one junction end, which may reflect a read error. The V and J genes are TRBV7-2 and TRBJ2-1, with D possibly TRBD1 on 6 matching bases. Germline loops: CDR1 SGHTA, CDR2 FQGNSA. CDR3 size: 18 residues. The CDR3 loop is CASSSLDRFQRGYNDQFF. CDR3 coding DNA: TGTGCCAGCAGCTCATTAGACAGGTTCCAAAGGGGTTACAATGACCAGTTCTTC.

The gene calls are TRBV20-1 and TRBJ1-4; 7 bases match TRBD1. Germline values: CDR1 DFQATT, CDR2 SNEGSKA (reference sequence). This CDR3 spans 14 amino acids. V shed 6 bases, J shed 5 bases, and the junction held 9 bases outside the gene matches. The CDR3 region is CSAKQGRLNEKLFF. The CDR3 region has the DNA TGCAGTGCGAAACAGGGGCGGTTAAATGAAAAACTGTTTTTT.

In this sample, this clonotype turned up many times. This rearrangement joins TRBV7-2 to TRBJ2-7; tentatively, D is TRBD2 (6 bases). CDR1 SGHTA and CDR2 FQGNSA come from the germline V gene. The ends were cut back, 0 bases at V and 2 bases at J, with 11 bases in the middle. The CDR3 is 15 residues long. The CDR3 nucleotides read TGTGCCAGCAGCTTAGCGTCTAGCGCACCCTACGAGCAGTACTTC. Residues: CASSLASSAPYEQYF. The variable domain in full, with the rest retrieved from reference TRBV7-2 and TRBJ2-7, is GAGVSQSPSNKVTEKGKDVELRCDPISGHTALYWYRQSLGQGLEFLIYFQGNSAPDKSGLPSDRFSAERTGGSVSTLTIQRTQQEDSAVYLCASSLASSAPYEQYFGPGTRLTVT.